The clone carrying this T cell receptor (beta chain) was seen only a few times. Its specificity is unknown. The data were taken from a study of blood T cells in healthy people across ages. The wider study: The template switching approach captured approximately one barcoded beta molecule for every two T cells.

Germline CDR1 is LNHNV and CDR2 is YYDKDF (reference sequence). The CDR3 is 13 amino acids. Findings of the study overall: Donors of long life had a larger count of naive CD4+ cells and greater diversity than aged donors.

A J-beta primer mix and a sample-barcoded 5' primer were used in a second PCR of about 7 to 12 cycles. TCRdb fed the 5' RACE reads into MiXCR, producing one record per CDR3 protein. The sample lists over a million distinct CDR3 sequences; roughly 64% were seen once. The origin of this receptor is a man between 18 and 35 years old in good health. V gene TRBV15 combines with J gene TRBJ2-5; no reliable D call. TRBJ2-7 explains the end of the DNA better; the J call may be wrong. The specimen sequenced was blood. This CDR3 is CATSRDRGDEQYF. The CDR3 nucleotides are TGTGCCACCAGCAGAGATCGAGGAGACGAGCAGTACTTC.